Listed below are T cell receptor beta chains from one sample, sequenced in a study of T cell changes during pregnancy in multiple sclerosis. Data came from immunoSEQ multiplex PCR; TCRdb stores just in-frame clones and leaves some out. The repertoire includes around 70,000 clones, around 90% of them detected once, and roughly 3.6% sits in the top ten. Source: peripheral blood, taken after pregnancy. These receptor sequences come from a female donor in good health, enrolled as a control in a pregnancy study. Both conserved end residues are part of each CDR3. A D gene is named only where the DNA matches it firmly. Size is stated for part of the rows, as once, few or many counts, or as a class when the clone is expanded.

size,V,J,D,DNA,CDR3
-,TRBV5-1,TRBJ2-1,TRBD1,TGCGCCAGCAGCTCGGGACAGGGCTCCTACAATGAGCAGTTCTTC,CASSSGQGSYNEQFF
-,TRBV7-9,TRBJ2-3,-,TGTGCCAGCGCACTGTTGACAGGTACAGATACGCAGTATTTT,CASALLTGTDTQYF
-,TRBV23-1,TRBJ2-3,TRBD1,TGCGCCAGCAGTCGCCAAGAACAGGGGGCCTACACAGATACGCAGTATTTT,CASSRQEQGAYTDTQYF
-,TRBV19,TRBJ2-1,TRBD2,TGTGCCAGTAGTATAGAGAGCGGGAGGGCGGAGGTTGGACTCTACAATGAGCAGTTCTTC,CASSIESGRAEVGLYNEQFF
-,TRBV5-6,TRBJ1-2,TRBD1,TGTGCCAGCAGCTCCGGGACAGGGGGTATTGGCTACACCTTC,CASSSGTGGIGYTF
-,TRBV7-3,TRBJ2-1,TRBD1,TGTGCCAGCAGCTTAAGTTCCCCATTGCGGACAGGGAATTACAATGAGCAGTTCTTC,CASSLSSPLRTGNYNEQFF
-,TRBV6-5,TRBJ1-2,-,TGTGCCAGCAGTTCAGAGACAGGCCCCTATGGCTACACCTTC,CASSSETGPYGYTF
-,TRBV2,TRBJ2-7,TRBD1,TGTGCCAGCAGTAAGGGGGCTGACAGAAGTTTCTACGAGCAGTACTTC,CASSKGADRSFYEQYF
-,TRBV5-1,TRBJ2-3,-,TGCGCCAGCGGGCTAGCCGTAAGCACAGATACGCAGTATTTT,CASGLAVSTDTQYF
-,TRBV29-1,TRBJ1-1,TRBD1,TGCAGCGTTGAGACCAGGGGGCGGGACACTGAAGCTTTCTTT,CSVETRGRDTEAFF
-,TRBV29-1,TRBJ2-1,-,TGCAGCGTTGAATCATCAGGGTCCTACAATGAGCAGTTCTTC,CSVESSGSYNEQFF
-,TRBV9,TRBJ2-3,TRBD2,TGTGCCAGCAGAGCTAGCGGGGGGCCGGGCGATACGCAGTATTTT,CASRASGGPGDTQYF
-,TRBV2,TRBJ1-5,-,TGTGCCAGCACCGTGGCGAGGAGCAATCAGCCCCAGCATTTT,CASTVARSNQPQHF
once,TRBV4-2,TRBJ2-1,TRBD2,TGTGCCAGCAGCTACAACGGGGAGGGGAGCAGGAATGAGCAGTTCTTC,CASSYNGEGSRNEQFF
-,TRBV29-1,TRBJ2-5,-,TGCAGCGTTGAAGATCCTTGGGGGGAAGGGACCCAGTACTTC,CSVEDPWGEGTQYF
-,TRBV7-9,TRBJ2-2,TRBD2,TGTGCCAGCAGCTTCGGACTAGCGGGGGGGTCGAACACCGGGGAGCTGTTTTTT,CASSFGLAGGSNTGELFF
-,TRBV28,TRBJ2-7,TRBD1,TGTGCCAGCAGCAGGGGACAGATATACGAGCAGTACTTC,CASSRGQIYEQYF
-,TRBV19,TRBJ2-3,-,TGTGCCAGTCGGGGTGGGGATAATACGCAGTATTTT,CASRGGDNTQYF
-,TRBV5-1,TRBJ2-1,TRBD2,TGCGCCAGCAGTGACGCGGGGGACTCCTACAATGAGCAGTTCTTC,CASSDAGDSYNEQFF
-,TRBV27,TRBJ2-7,TRBD1,TGTGCCAGCAGTTTTTACAGGGGGTCCTACGAGCAGTACTTC,CASSFYRGSYEQYF
-,TRBV28,TRBJ1-2,TRBD1,TGTGCCAGCAGTTTACTCTTGACAGGGGACGACTATGGCTACACCTTC,CASSLLLTGDDYGYTF
once,TRBV28,TRBJ2-7,TRBD2,TGTGCCAGCACCGCGGGGAGGGAAGGGCAGTACTTC,CASTAGREGQYF
-,TRBV9,TRBJ2-5,-,TGTGCCAGCAGCGTAGGGCAGGGAGGAGAGACCCAGTACTTC,CASSVGQGGETQYF
-,TRBV6-1,TRBJ2-3,TRBD2,TGTGCCAGCACTAGCGGGGGGGCCACAGATACGCAGTATTTT,CASTSGGATDTQYF
-,TRBV4-2,TRBJ1-5,-,TGTGCCAGCAGCCAACCCTCCTATTCTCAGCCCCAGCATTTT,CASSQPSYSQPQHF
-,TRBV5-1,TRBJ1-2,TRBD1,TGCGCCAGCAGCTTGTCGGGACAGGCCGCCCAAGACAACTATGGCTACACCTTC,CASSLSGQAAQDNYGYTF
-,TRBV5-5,TRBJ2-6,TRBD2,TGTGCCAGCAGCTTGGCGGCGGAACAGGGACTAGGCTCTGGGGCCAACGTCCTGACTTTC,CASSLAAEQGLGSGANVLTF
-,TRBV6-5,TRBJ2-5,TRBD1,TGTGCCAGCAGTATTCAGACAGGGGAGTGGGAGACCCAGTACTTC,CASSIQTGEWETQYF